A single sample is the source of the 15 T cell receptor beta chains below, sequenced in a study of CD8 T cells in Susac syndrome. The RNA input was about 0.5 to 1 ug, and it was reverse transcribed with random hexamers. Each CDR3 protein is one row after TCRdb ran MiXCR on the immunoSEQ multiplex PCR reads. This repertoire shows around 110,000 distinct CDR3 sequences, roughly 95% found once; its top ten account for 0.41%. The sample consisted of CD8+ T cells from PBMCs. The receptors shown here come from a human donor with Susac syndrome.

For the CDR3, the DNA is TGCGCCAGCAGCCAAGGGGGCGCCAGGAACACTGAAGCTTTCTTT. As protein: CASSQGGARNTEAFF. The chain combines TRBV4-3 with TRBJ1-1, with D perhaps matching TRBD1 (5 bases). The CDR3 sequence is 15 residues long. Germline CDR1 is LGHNA and CDR2 is YSLEER. Trimming cost V 1 base and J 1 base, with 10 bases left between them.

The chain carries TRBV6-5 and TRBJ2-5, with a possible D match to TRBD1 (5 bases). Trimming removed 8 bases from V and 2 bases from J, with 9 bases in between. CDR1 and CDR2 from the germline V gene are MNHEY and SVGAGI. This CDR3 has 12 amino acids. DNA for the CDR3: TGTGCCAGCGGGCAGGGACAAGAGACCCAGTACTTC. It translates to CASGQGQETQYF.

J is TRBJ2-2 and V is TRBV9; D is possibly TRBD1 or TRBD2 (5 bases each). CDR1 is SGDLS and CDR2 is YYNGEE in the germline V gene. The CDR3 runs 14 residues. V was pared by 6 bases and J by 7 bases, with 16 bases between. The CDR3 nucleotides read TGTGCCAGCATCCCGGGACCTCTTGGCGGGGAGCTGTTTTTT. This codes for CASIPGPLGGELFF.

The rearrangement links TRBV12-3 or TRBV12-4 to TRBJ1-1, with 7 bases lining up with TRBD1. The CDR3 covers 13 residues. Germline trimming cut 5 bases from V and 4 bases from J; bases unmatched to any gene: 4. The CDR3 DNA follows: TGTGCCAGCAGTACAGGGGTTCCCACTGAAGCTTTCTTT. Encoded protein: CASSTGVPTEAFF.

This chain joins TRBV3-1 and TRBJ1-2; a possible D gene is TRBD1 (6 bases). Trimming removed 4 bases at V and 6 bases at J, with 18 bases between. The germline V gene encodes CDR1 LGHDT and CDR2 YNNKEL (reference sequence). The CDR3 has 15 residues. DNA of the CDR3: TGTGCCAGCAGCCCGAACCAGGGGAGATCGGATGGCTACACCTTC. Translating it yields CASSPNQGRSDGYTF.

V is TRBV12-3 or TRBV12-4 and J is TRBJ1-1; perhaps TRBD1 as D (6 bases). The CDR3 runs 14 residues. V dropped 1 base and J dropped 5 bases, with 11 bases sitting between them. CDR3 sequence: CASSLGDITTEAFF. The CDR3 DNA sequence: TGTGCCAGCAGTTTAGGGGACATAACGACTGAAGCTTTCTTT.

V and J are TRBV9 and TRBJ1-4; D gene ambiguous. From germline, CDR1 is SGDLS and CDR2 YYNGEE. Trimming took off 2 bases at V and 0 bases at J, with 8 bases between the two ends. The CDR3 extends over 15 amino acids. Here the CDR3 reads CASSVSGTTNEKLFF. The CDR3, as DNA: TGTGCCAGCAGCGTGAGTGGTACAACTAATGAAAAACTGTTTTTT.

The chain joins TRBV27 to TRBJ1-5; D remains unclear. The V and J ends lost 3 bases and 7 bases respectively, with 13 bases between them. This CDR3 has 14 residues. CDR1 is MNHEY, CDR2 SMNVEV, per germline (reference sequence). The CDR3 region is CASSFGLDGQPQHF. In DNA form, the CDR3 reads TGTGCCAGCAGTTTTGGATTGGATGGGCAGCCCCAGCATTTT.

The chain joins TRBV9 to TRBJ2-7; D possibly corresponds to TRBD2 (7 bases). The V gene lost 3 bases and the J gene lost 5 bases, with 12 bases spanning the gap. The germline V gene encodes CDR1 SGDLS and CDR2 YYNGEE. This CDR3 spans 13 amino acids. In DNA, the CDR3 is TGTGCCAGCAGCGCCGAGGGGGGGGACGAGCAGTACTTC. This sequence encodes CASSAEGGDEQYF.

V usage is TRBV27 and J usage is TRBJ2-2; D is tentatively TRBD1 or TRBD2 (6 bases each). With 8 bases removed from V and 2 bases from J, the gap between germline ends came to 9 bases. The CDR3 contains 13 residues. Germline V CDR1 and CDR2: MNHEY, SMNVEV (reference sequence). As DNA, the CDR3 is TGTGCCAGCGGGGGGCTTAACACCGGGGAGCTGTTTTTT. This encodes CASGGLNTGELFF.

The V call is TRBV6-2 or TRBV6-3, the J call TRBJ1-6, with 7 nucleotides matching TRBD1. Germline V gene sequence: CDR1 MNHEY, CDR2 SVGEGT. The J segment lost 5 bases and the V segment lost 6 bases, leaving 4 bases of the junction unmatched. This CDR3 region has 14 residues. The CDR3 sequence is CASRSGTDNSPLHF. In DNA form, the CDR3 reads TGTGCCAGCAGATCCGGGACAGATAATTCACCCCTCCACTTT.

This chain joins TRBV3-1 and TRBJ2-1; D unresolved. CDR3 length equals 13 residues. V was pared by 4 bases and J by 8 bases, with 12 bases between. Germline lookup yields CDR1 LGHDT and CDR2 YNNKEL (reference sequence). CDR3 nucleotide sequence: TGTGCCAGCAGCCCGTGGGTAGAGGATGAGCAGTTCTTC. Translated, it gives CASSPWVEDEQFF.

This rearrangement joins TRBV7-8 to TRBJ1-4; tentative D call: TRBD1 (5 bases). The CDR3 runs 14 residues. The germline gives CDR1 SGHVS, CDR2 FQNEAQ. Trimming cost V 4 bases and J 12 bases, with 18 bases left between them. This chain's CDR3 is CASSSTGTGSELFF. CDR3 bases: TGTGCCAGCAGCTCCACCGGGACGGGAAGTGAACTGTTTTTT.

J is TRBJ2-3 and V is TRBV12-5; 9 nucleotides match TRBD2. V shed 5 bases, J shed 10 bases, and the junction held 10 bases outside the gene matches. There are 14 residues in the CDR3. Germline V CDR1 and CDR2: LGHNT, FRNRAP. CDR3 amino acids: CASGDSLTSGSQYF. The DNA of the CDR3 is TGTGCTAGTGGTGATTCCCTGACTAGCGGATCGCAGTATTTT.

The chain recombines TRBV27 with TRBJ1-1, with D uncertain. CDR3 length: 13 amino acids. V gave up 8 bases and J gave up 4 bases, with 14 bases separating them. Germline CDR1 MNHEY, CDR2 SMNVEV (reference sequence). CDR3 region: CASHEGPVTEAFF. DNA of the CDR3: TGTGCCAGCCATGAAGGGCCTGTCACTGAAGCTTTCTTT.